The next 8 T cell receptor beta chains were all read from a single sample in a study of beta chain features in type 1 diabetes. Expressed TCRB transcripts were sequenced after all isolated RNA was converted to cDNA. The protocol was immunoSEQ multiplex PCR, while the TCRdb copy is restricted to in-frame clones and leaves out a portion. The sample comprises about 650,000 clones, under 15% of which are singletons, and 0.095% to 0.15% rests with the top ten. No antigens are known for them. Points from the study as a whole: For Type 1 diabetes patients, all four CD4+ subsets carried TCRB CDR3s that were moderately but significantly shorter.

The sequenced sample was naive CD4+ T cells from blood. All receptors derive from a young man with type 1 diabetes.

This clone was recorded a few times. The chain has TRBV5-6 and TRBJ2-4; TRBD1 might be the D (6 bases). Looked up from germline, CDR1 is SGHDT and CDR2 is YYEEEE. The germline V and J ends were trimmed by 3 bases and 8 bases, with 15 bases remaining between them. CDR3 size: 14 residues. CDR3 amino acids: CASSSQGRRDIQYF. The CDR3 nucleotides read TGTGCCAGCAGCTCACAGGGCCGCAGGGACATTCAGTACTTC.

This clone was detected a few times. This rearrangement joins TRBV28 to TRBJ1-4; D uncertain. V lost 3 bases and J 6 bases, leaving 14 bases between the germline ends. This CDR3 is 15 amino acids long. Germline CDR1 and CDR2: MDHEN and SYDVKM. CDR3 nucleotide sequence: TGTGCCAGCAGTTTCTTTAGAATCCGCGATGAAAAACTGTTTTTT. Protein sequence: CASSFFRIRDEKLFF.

V is TRBV7-9 and J is TRBJ2-3; D might be TRBD1 (6 bases). The germline V and J ends were trimmed by 5 bases and 1 base, with 10 bases remaining between them. This CDR3 is 14 amino acids long. Germline V gene lookup returns CDR1 SEHNR and CDR2 FQNEAQ (reference sequence). The CDR3 DNA reads TGTGCCAGCAGCGCGCGACAGGGCACAGATACGCAGTATTTT. It is translated as CASSARQGTDTQYF.

The chain joins TRBV29-1 to TRBJ1-2; D is perhaps TRBD1 (5 bases). The CDR3 spans 14 residues. Germline V CDR1 and CDR2: SQVTM, ANQGSEA. The V and J ends lost 6 bases and 7 bases respectively, with 21 bases between them. This CDR3 reads CSVEEGESVGGYTF. The CDR3 DNA reads TGCAGCGTCGAGGAAGGGGAGTCGGTAGGTGGCTACACCTTC.

The sample holds a few counts of this clone. The chain recombines TRBV7-2 with TRBJ2-7; 7 nucleotides agree with TRBD1. The V gene's germline CDR1 is SGHTA and CDR2 FQGNSA. V shed 5 bases, J shed 0 bases, and the junction held 4 bases outside the gene matches. This CDR3 has 14 residues. This chain's CDR3 is CASSQGQSSYEQYF. For the CDR3, the DNA is TGTGCCAGCAGCCAGGGACAGAGCTCCTACGAGCAGTACTTC.

In DNA, the CDR3 is TGTGCCAGCAGTGAAGTAGGGGGTCAAGAGACCCAGTACTTC. Its protein product is CASSEVGGQETQYF. The gene calls are TRBV2 and TRBJ2-5, with D perhaps matching TRBD1 (6 bases). CDR1 and CDR2 (germline): SNHLY, FYNNEI. CDR3 length: 14 amino acids. Trimming pared 1 base from V and 2 bases from J, leaving 8 bases between.

This clone was seen only once. This chain links TRBV18 with TRBJ2-3; 8 nucleotides match TRBD2. The J segment lost 8 bases and the V segment lost 3 bases, leaving 4 bases of the junction unmatched. Germline CDR1 and CDR2: KGHSH and LQKENI. The CDR3 is made up of 13 amino acids. CDR3 amino acids: CASSPSGGPTQYF. In DNA, the CDR3 is TGTGCCAGCTCACCCTCGGGGGGGCCTACGCAGTATTTT.

This CDR3 reads CASSGGVGSNTIYF. In DNA, the CDR3 is TGTGCCAGCAGCGGCGGGGTTGGCTCAAACACCATATATTTT. The gene calls are TRBV11-2 and TRBJ1-3; no reliable D call. Trimming left V 5 bases short and J 6 bases short, with 14 bases between. Germline assignment: CDR1 SGHAT and CDR2 FQNNGV. The CDR3 extends over 14 amino acids.